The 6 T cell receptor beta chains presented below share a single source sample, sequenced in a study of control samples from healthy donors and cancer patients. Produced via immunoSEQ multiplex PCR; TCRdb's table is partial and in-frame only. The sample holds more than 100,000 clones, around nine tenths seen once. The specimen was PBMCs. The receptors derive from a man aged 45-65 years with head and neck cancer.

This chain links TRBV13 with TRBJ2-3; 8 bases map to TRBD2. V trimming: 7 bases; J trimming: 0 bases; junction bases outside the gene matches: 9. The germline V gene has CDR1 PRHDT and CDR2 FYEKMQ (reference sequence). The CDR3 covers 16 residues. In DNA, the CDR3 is TGTGCCAGCAAACCCCGTAGCGGGGCGAGCACAGATACGCAGTATTTT. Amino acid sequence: CASKPRSGASTDTQYF.

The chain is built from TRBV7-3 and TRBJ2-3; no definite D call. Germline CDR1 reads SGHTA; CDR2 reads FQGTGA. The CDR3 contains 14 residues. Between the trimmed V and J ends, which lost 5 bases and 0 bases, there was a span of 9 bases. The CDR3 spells CASSLAGSTDTQYF. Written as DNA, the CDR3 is TGTGCCAGCAGCCTCGCAGGAAGCACAGATACGCAGTATTTT.

The CDR3 coding sequence is TGTGCCAGTAGTAGCGGGTCCGCGTCAGCTTTCTTT. Translation gives CASSSGSASAFF. V and J are TRBV19 and TRBJ1-1; D gene ambiguous. CDR1 is LNHDA, CDR2 SQIVND, per germline (reference sequence). The CDR3 is made up of 12 amino acids. V shed 4 bases and J shed 10 bases, with 13 bases lying between them.

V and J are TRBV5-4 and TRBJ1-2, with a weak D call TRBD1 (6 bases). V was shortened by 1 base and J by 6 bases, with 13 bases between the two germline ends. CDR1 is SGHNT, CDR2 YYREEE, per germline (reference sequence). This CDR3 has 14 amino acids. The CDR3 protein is CASSLRQGQNGYTF. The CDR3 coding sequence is TGTGCCAGCAGCTTGCGCCAGGGACAAAATGGCTACACCTTC.

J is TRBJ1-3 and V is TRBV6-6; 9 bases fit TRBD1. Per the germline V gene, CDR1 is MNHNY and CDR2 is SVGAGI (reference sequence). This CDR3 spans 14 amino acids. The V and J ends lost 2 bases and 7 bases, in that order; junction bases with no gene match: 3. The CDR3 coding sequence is TGTGCCAGCAGTTACGGGACAGGGCTTAACACCATATATTTT. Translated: CASSYGTGLNTIYF.

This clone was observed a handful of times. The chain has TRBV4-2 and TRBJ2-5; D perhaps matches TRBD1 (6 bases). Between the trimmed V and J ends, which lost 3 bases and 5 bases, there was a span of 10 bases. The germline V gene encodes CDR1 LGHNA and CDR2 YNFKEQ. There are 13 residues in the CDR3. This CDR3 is CASSQGTLETQYF. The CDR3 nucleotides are TGTGCCAGCAGCCAGGGGACATTGGAGACCCAGTACTTC.